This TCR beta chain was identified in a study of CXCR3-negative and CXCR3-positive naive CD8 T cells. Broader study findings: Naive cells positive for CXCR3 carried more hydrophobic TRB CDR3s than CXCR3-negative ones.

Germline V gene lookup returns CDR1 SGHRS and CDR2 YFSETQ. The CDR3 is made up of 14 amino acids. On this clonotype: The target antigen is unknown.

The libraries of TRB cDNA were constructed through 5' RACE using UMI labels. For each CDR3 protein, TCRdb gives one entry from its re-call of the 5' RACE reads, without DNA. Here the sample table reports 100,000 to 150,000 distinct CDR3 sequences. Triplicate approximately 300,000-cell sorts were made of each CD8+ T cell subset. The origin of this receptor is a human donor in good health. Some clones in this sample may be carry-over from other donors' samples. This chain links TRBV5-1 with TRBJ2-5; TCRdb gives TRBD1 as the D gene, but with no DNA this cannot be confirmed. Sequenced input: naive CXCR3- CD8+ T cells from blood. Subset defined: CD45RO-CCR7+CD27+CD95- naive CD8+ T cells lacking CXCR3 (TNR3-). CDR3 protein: CASSYRGAEETQYF.